This TCR beta chain was sequenced in a study of blood T cell repertoires in COVID-19. Across the study: T cells, B-cell-depleted T cells, or PBMCs provided the cDNA or gDNA that served as material.

V shed 5 bases and J 5 bases; nucleotides not matched to a gene: 9. The CDR3 covers 15 residues. Germline CDR1 reads SGHTA; CDR2 reads FQGNSA. In the authors' methods: Nucleated cell number was recorded as an estimate derived from reference gene primer amplification. The method was immunoSEQ multiplex PCR; TCRdb's version includes in-frame clones alone and lacks a portion of them. V and J calls and clone size are given by that table; D and trimming were obtained from the DNA. This table has some 350,000 clones, around 88% appearing once. The chain links TRBV7-2 to TRBJ1-5, with 7 positions matching TRBD1. This clonotype was sampled from a man aged 25 to 45 with active or convalescent COVID-19. Sample: peripheral blood. In nucleotides, the CDR3 is TGTGCCAGCAGCCTAGGGGGACAGACAGATCAGCCCCAGCATTTT. Protein: CASSLGGQTDQPQHF. The full variable domain, with the rest looked up from reference TRBV7-2 and TRBJ1-5, is GAGVSQSPSNKVTEKGKDVELRCDPISGHTALYWYRQSLGQGLEFLIYFQGNSAPDKSGLPSDRFSAERTGGSVSTLTIQRTQQEDSAVYLCASSLGGQTDQPQHFGDGTRLSIL.